The clone carrying this TCR beta chain has only one observation. This specimen comes from a study of blood T cell repertoires in COVID-19. The CDR3 runs to 16 residues. CDR1 and CDR2 (germline): SGHNT, YYREEE (reference sequence). Trimming stripped 2 bases from V and 2 bases from J, with 11 bases between. Some clones are missing from TCRdb's copy, which holds only in-frame ones; the method was immunoSEQ multiplex PCR. The repertoire consists of 180,000 or so clones, with around 82% occurring once and the leading ten covering 9.8%. V and J are TRBV5-4 and TRBJ2-6, with a tentative D call TRBD1 (6 bases). The source material was peripheral blood. The sequence derives from a woman of 80 years or more with acute or convalescent COVID-19. The CDR3, as DNA: TGTGCCAGCAGCTTTGGGCCAGGGGCTGGGGCCAACGTCCTGACTTTC. It encodes CASSFGPGAGANVLTF.